The 27 T cell receptor beta chains reported below all come from one sample, sequenced in a study of control samples from healthy donors and cancer patients. The data were produced by immunoSEQ multiplex PCR, yet TCRdb's version contains in-frame clones alone and is incomplete. The profile shows more than 95,000 clones, 90% to 95% of them singletons. Sequences were obtained from blood. These receptors originate from a man aged 18 to 29 in good health.

V usage is TRBV7-9 and J usage is TRBJ2-7; TRBD2 aligns across 9 bases. Germline assignment: CDR1 SEHNR and CDR2 FQNEAQ (reference sequence). The CDR3 contains 15 residues. V lost 3 bases to trimming and J lost 4 bases; unmatched junction nucleotides: 7. DNA for the CDR3: TGTGCCAGCAGCTTTCGGGTAGCGGGAGAGTACGAGCAGTACTTC. It yields the protein CASSFRVAGEYEQYF.

The chain links TRBV6-5 to TRBJ1-5; the D is unclear. This CDR3 contains 14 residues. Germline V gives CDR1 MNHEY, CDR2 SVGAGI. The ends were cut back, 8 bases at V and 0 bases at J, with 11 bases in the middle. The CDR3 coding sequence is TGTGCCAGCGGGGAGACTTATAGCAATCAGCCCCAGCATTTT. Translating gives CASGETYSNQPQHF.

The gene calls are TRBV3-1 (or the pseudogene TRBV3-2) and TRBJ1-1; unclear D gene. Between the trimmed V and J ends, which lost 5 bases and 4 bases, there was a span of 14 bases. The length of the CDR3 is 14 residues. The germline CDR1 and CDR2 sequences are LGHDT and YNNKEL (reference sequence). This CDR3 reads CASSTLSKGTEAFF. DNA of the CDR3: TGTGCCAGCAGCACCCTCTCGAAGGGCACTGAAGCTTTCTTT.

The CDR3 DNA sequence: TGTGCCATAGTTTCGGGACAGAACACTGAAGCTTTCTTT. Translation: CAIVSGQNTEAFF. The rearrangement uses TRBV19 and TRBJ1-1; weak D call: TRBD1 (6 bases). Trimming cost V 10 bases and J 1 base, with 13 bases left between them. The CDR3 has 13 amino acids. CDR1 is LNHDA, CDR2 SQIVND, per germline (reference sequence).

The CDR3 reads CSARDPSPNTF. The CDR3 DNA follows: TGCAGTGCTAGAGATCCCTCTCCAAACACCTTC. J is TRBJ1-2 and V is TRBV20-1; D is unresolved. The V gene's germline CDR1 is DFQATT and CDR2 SNEGSKA (reference sequence). CDR3 length: 11 residues. V lost 0 bases to trimming and J lost 12 bases, with 11 bases between them.

The rearrangement links TRBV29-1 to TRBJ1-1; D is possibly TRBD1 (5 bases). The CDR3 is 14 amino acids. The V end lost 3 bases, the J end lost 4 bases, and 15 bases lay between the germline ends. Germline V gene sequence: CDR1 SQVTM, CDR2 ANQGSEA. The CDR3: CSVEGPEKITEAFF. The CDR3 DNA is TGCAGCGTTGAGGGGCCCGAAAAAATCACTGAAGCTTTCTTT.

This clone was recorded only once. The genes are TRBV5-8 and TRBJ2-7; TRBD2 matches at 7 bases. Per germline, CDR1 SGHTS and CDR2 YDEGEE. CDR3 length: 15 residues. After removal of 3 bases from V and 1 base from J, the junction contained 7 bases not matched to a gene. The CDR3 here is CASSYPRGVSYEQYF. DNA for the CDR3: TGTGCCAGCAGCTACCCTCGGGGGGTATCCTACGAGCAGTACTTC.

The genes are TRBV5-1 and TRBJ2-3; 7 bases map to TRBD2. Losses at the gene ends were 1 base for V and 1 base for J; bases not matched to a gene: 3. Germline V lookup: CDR1 SGHRS, CDR2 YFSETQ. The CDR3 runs to 15 residues. CDR3 in amino acids: CASSLSGGGTDTQYF. The CDR3, as DNA: TGCGCCAGCAGCTTGTCGGGAGGCGGCACAGATACGCAGTATTTT.

DNA for the CDR3: TGTGCCAGTAGTACCTGGACAGGGGGAAATCAGCCCCAGCATTTT. This sequence encodes CASSTWTGGNQPQHF. The chain links TRBV19 to TRBJ1-5; 10 positions agree with TRBD1. Trimming cost V 4 bases and J 4 bases; bases outside gene matches: 4. Germline V gene data show CDR1 as LNHDA and CDR2 as SQIVND (reference sequence). The CDR3 runs 15 residues.

The chain couples TRBV18 to TRBJ1-2; tentative D call: TRBD1 (6 bases). The V end lost 2 bases, the J end lost 6 bases, and 16 bases lay between the germline ends. CDR3 length: 15 amino acids. Germline V gives CDR1 KGHSH, CDR2 LQKENI. CDR3: CASSPARGAGDGYTF. CDR3 nucleotides: TGTGCCAGCTCACCAGCTCGGGGGGCAGGGGATGGCTACACCTTC.

This chain connects TRBV14 to TRBJ1-1; D unclear. The CDR3 sequence is 15 residues long. V lost 4 bases, J lost 4 bases, and 16 bases lay in between. Germline V CDR1 and CDR2: SGHDN, FVKESK. The CDR3 region is CASSPIFVVGTEAFF. For the CDR3, the DNA is TGTGCCAGCAGCCCGATTTTCGTAGTGGGCACTGAAGCTTTCTTT.

The CDR3 DNA sequence: TGTGCCAGTAGTGGACAAGACAGGGGGAATTACAATGAGCAGTTCTTC. As protein: CASSGQDRGNYNEQFF. V is TRBV19 and J is TRBJ2-1, with 9 bases aligning to TRBD1. Germline CDR1 and CDR2: LNHDA and SQIVND (reference sequence). V was clipped by 5 bases and J by 4 bases; unmatched bases: 9. The CDR3 extends over 16 amino acids. The full variable domain, in which reference TRBV19 and TRBJ2-1 provide the parts outside the CDR3, is DGGITQSPKYLFRKEGQNVTLSCEQNLNHDAMYWYRQDPGQGLRLIYYSQIVNDFQKGDIAEGYSVSREKKESFPLTVTSAQKNPTAFYLCASSGQDRGNYNEQFFGPGTRLTVL.

The rearrangement joins TRBV7-9 to TRBJ2-7; TRBD1 matches 12 bases. The CDR3 is 16 amino acids. From germline, CDR1 is SEHNR and CDR2 FQNEAQ (reference sequence). Trimming at V came to 6 bases and at J to 6 bases, leaving 12 bases not matched to a gene. The DNA of the CDR3 is TGTGCCAGCAGTTTGGATTGGGGACAGGGGGCGGGCGAGCAGTACTTC. Protein product: CASSLDWGQGAGEQYF.

V is TRBV27 and J is TRBJ2-3; 7 nucleotides agree with TRBD2. J gave up 1 base and V 0 bases, and 1 base lay outside the gene matches. This CDR3 comprises 15 residues. Looked up from germline, CDR1 is MNHEY and CDR2 is SMNVEV (reference sequence). CDR3 loop: CASSLSSGGTDTQYF. In DNA form, the CDR3 reads TGTGCCAGCAGTTTATCGAGCGGGGGCACAGATACGCAGTATTTT.

In its sample, this clone was seen once. The chain joins TRBV6-5 to TRBJ2-2; D gene unclear. This CDR3 contains 15 residues. The germline CDR1 and CDR2 sequences are MNHEY and SVGAGI. V was cut by 2 bases and J by 7 bases, with 14 bases left in between. CDR3 nucleotide sequence: TGTGCCAGCAGTTACGGCAGTGAAGTGGTCGGGGAGCTGTTTTTT. It yields the protein CASSYGSEVVGELFF.

The gene calls are TRBV27 and TRBJ2-7; 11 positions match TRBD2. J was trimmed by 4 bases and V by 6 bases; bases with no gene match: 8. CDR1 is MNHEY, CDR2 SMNVEV, per germline (reference sequence). The CDR3 runs 15 residues. CDR3: CASSRPTSGVYEQYF. CDR3 nucleotides: TGTGCCAGCAGCCGACCGACTAGCGGGGTGTACGAGCAGTACTTC.

The V and J genes are TRBV11-2 and TRBJ2-6, with a possible D match to TRBD1 (5 bases). There are 19 residues in the CDR3. CDR1 is SGHAT, CDR2 FQNNGV, per germline. V was trimmed by 4 bases and J by 0 bases, leaving 19 bases between them. The CDR3 protein is CASSSQGADSRSGANVLTF. As DNA, the CDR3 is TGTGCCAGCAGCTCCCAAGGGGCAGATTCACGCTCTGGGGCCAACGTCCTGACTTTC.

This sequence joins TRBV6-1 and TRBJ1-6; D remains unclear. The CDR3 consists of 16 residues. Germline assignment: CDR1 MNHNS and CDR2 SASEGT. V was trimmed by 2 bases and J by 3 bases, leaving 11 bases between them. The CDR3 reads CASSEPRHRYNSPLHF. The CDR3 DNA reads as TGTGCCAGCAGTGAACCAAGGCATCGCTATAATTCACCCCTCCACTTT.

This clone has a handful of counts. The chain couples TRBV9 to TRBJ1-2, with D possibly TRBD1 on 5 matching bases. V lost 0 bases, J lost 2 bases, and 11 bases lay in between. CDR1 and CDR2 (germline): SGDLS, YYNGEE. The CDR3 contains 15 residues. This CDR3 reads CASSVGSGYNYGYTF. CDR3 bases: TGTGCCAGCAGCGTAGGCTCAGGGTACAACTATGGCTACACCTTC.

The chain carries TRBV6-5 and TRBJ2-1; D is unresolved. With 1 base removed from V and 0 bases from J, the gap between germline ends came to 7 bases. CDR1 MNHEY and CDR2 SVGAGI come from the germline V gene. The CDR3 runs 15 residues. CDR3 amino acids: CASSYFTDSYNEQFF. For the CDR3, the DNA is TGTGCCAGCAGTTACTTCACAGACTCCTACAATGAGCAGTTCTTC.

V is TRBV6-5 and J is TRBJ2-1; 15 bases align to TRBD2. The CDR3 length is 15 residues. Germline trimming cut 5 bases from V and 8 bases from J; bases unmatched to any gene: 4. CDR1 is MNHEY and CDR2 is SVGAGI in the germline V gene. CDR3 sequence (DNA): TGTGCCAGCAGTCCCTGGACTAGCGGGGGGGATGAGCAGTTCTTC. Encoded protein: CASSPWTSGGDEQFF.

The J gene is TRBJ2-2, the V gene TRBV30; D might be TRBD1 (6 bases). V shed 8 bases and J shed 4 bases, with 14 bases lying between them. The germline CDR1 and CDR2 sequences are GTSNPN and SVGIG (reference sequence). CDR3 length: 13 residues. CDR3 in DNA: TGTGCCCAGACAGGACAGTCCACCGGGGAGCTGTTTTTT. Its translation: CAQTGQSTGELFF.

The J gene is TRBJ1-2, the V gene TRBV20-1; D not certain. Germline V gene sequence: CDR1 DFQATT, CDR2 SNEGSKA (reference sequence). V was cut by 3 bases and J by 5 bases, with 7 bases left in between. The CDR3 consists of 11 residues. The CDR3 sequence: CSASRPYGYTF. The CDR3 DNA reads TGCAGTGCTAGTAGGCCTTATGGCTACACCTTC.

The V gene is TRBV6-2 or TRBV6-3, the J gene TRBJ2-6, with D perhaps TRBD1 (6 bases). CDR1 is MNHEY and CDR2 is SVGEGT in the germline V gene. This CDR3 has 15 residues. The V and J ends lost 5 bases and 4 bases respectively, with 12 bases between them. Here the CDR3 reads CASSIQGGGANVLTF. CDR3 nucleotides: TGTGCCAGCAGTATACAGGGTGGCGGGGCCAACGTCCTGACTTTC.

J is TRBJ1-1 and V is TRBV7-2, with TRBD1 matching over 8 bases. From germline, CDR1 is SGHTA and CDR2 FQGNSA. V shed 5 bases, J shed 3 bases, and the junction held 2 bases outside the gene matches. This CDR3 has 13 residues. CDR3 region: CASSTQGDTEAFF. As DNA, the CDR3 is TGTGCCAGCAGCACACAGGGGGACACTGAAGCTTTCTTT.

This chain links TRBV6-1 with TRBJ1-1; D not certain. Germline values: CDR1 MNHNS, CDR2 SASEGT. The CDR3 has 16 residues. V was clipped by 1 base and J by 3 bases, with 15 bases between them. CDR3 in DNA: TGTGCCAGCAGTGAAGTGACACACAGAGCTGACACTGAAGCTTTCTTT. The encoded protein is CASSEVTHRADTEAFF.

The chain recombines TRBV2 with TRBJ2-7; weak D call: TRBD2 (5 bases). This CDR3 contains 14 residues. Germline CDR1 reads SNHLY; CDR2 reads FYNNEI. Trimming stripped 0 bases from V and 10 bases from J, with 16 bases between. The DNA for the CDR3 is TGTGCCAGCAGTGAAGCGCTTTCGGGGTGGGGTCAGTACTTC. This gives the protein CASSEALSGWGQYF.